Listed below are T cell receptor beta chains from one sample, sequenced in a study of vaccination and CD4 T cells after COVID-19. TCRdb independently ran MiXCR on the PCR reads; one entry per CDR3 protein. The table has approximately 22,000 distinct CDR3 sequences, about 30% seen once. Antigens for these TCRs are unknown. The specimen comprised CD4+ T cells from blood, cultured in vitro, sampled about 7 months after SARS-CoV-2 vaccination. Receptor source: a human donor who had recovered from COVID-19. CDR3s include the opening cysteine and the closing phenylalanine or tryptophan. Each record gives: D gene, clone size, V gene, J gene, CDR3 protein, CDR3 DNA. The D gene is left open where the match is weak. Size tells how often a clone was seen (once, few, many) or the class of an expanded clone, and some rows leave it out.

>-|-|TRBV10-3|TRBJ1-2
CAISESSPEGYTF
TGTGCCATCAGTGAGTCGAGTCCGGAAGGCTACACCTTC
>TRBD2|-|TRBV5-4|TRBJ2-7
CASSLAPLASGSFEQYF
TGTGCCAGCAGCTTGGCACCTCTGGCTAGCGGGAGTTTCGAGCAGTACTTC
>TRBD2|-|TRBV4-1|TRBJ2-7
CASSQDLTSGSYEQYF
TGCGCCAGCAGCCAAGATCTGACTAGCGGCTCCTACGAGCAGTACTTC
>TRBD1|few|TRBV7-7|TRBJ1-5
CASSLDRVSPQHF
TGTGCTAGCAGCCTTGACAGGGTCTCGCCCCAGCATTTT
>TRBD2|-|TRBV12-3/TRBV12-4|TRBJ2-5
CASSLRGRASETQYF
TGTGCCAGCAGTTTGCGAGGGAGGGCGTCAGAGACCCAGTACTTC
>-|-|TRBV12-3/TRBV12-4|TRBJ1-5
CASSRGVQPQHF
TGTGCCAGCAGCCGAGGGGTGCAGCCCCAGCATTTT
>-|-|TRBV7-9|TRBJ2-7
CASSLDWGSYEQYF
TGTGCCAGCAGCCTGGATTGGGGCTCCTACGAGCAGTACTTC
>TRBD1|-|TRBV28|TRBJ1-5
CASSLGTGEHQPQHF
TGTGCCAGCAGTTTAGGGACAGGGGAGCATCAGCCCCAGCATTTT
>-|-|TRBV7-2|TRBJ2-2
CASSSFPRGAAGELFF
TGTGCCAGCAGCTCATTCCCTCGGGGGGCGGCCGGGGAGCTGTTTTTT
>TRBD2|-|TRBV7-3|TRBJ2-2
CASSLSGRANTGELFF
TGTGCCAGCAGCTTGAGCGGGAGGGCGAACACCGGGGAGCTGTTTTTT
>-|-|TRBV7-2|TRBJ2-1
CASSSARENEQFF
TGTGCCAGCAGCTCAGCTCGGGAAAATGAGCAGTTCTTC